These 19 T cell receptor beta chains came from one sample sequenced in a study of Graves' ophthalmopathy and Graves' hyperthyroidism. RNA transcripts yielded amplified TCR beta CDR3 regions. RT-PCR was first run with HTBI primers, then multiplex PCR in a second round. A single record per CDR3 protein comes from TCRdb applying MiXCR to the multiplex PCR reads. This sample has around 170,000 distinct CDR3 sequences, with 30% to 45% found just once. What was sequenced was peripheral blood. Receptors originate from a woman between 40 and 55 years old with Graves' ophthalmopathy.

This clonotype has ten or more counts. This chain links TRBV24-1 with TRBJ1-2, with D possibly matching TRBD1 (6 bases). Trimming stripped 7 bases from V and 4 bases from J, with 12 bases between. The length of the CDR3 is 13 residues. The germline gives CDR1 KGHDR, CDR2 SFDVKD. The CDR3 sequence is CATRPGDGYGYTF. For the CDR3, the DNA is TGTGCCACCAGGCCAGGGGATGGCTATGGCTACACCTTC.

The V and J genes are TRBV6-2 or TRBV6-3 and TRBJ2-2; no clear D. The CDR3 is 13 residues long. Trimming stripped 5 bases from V and 3 bases from J, with 7 bases between. Germline V gene lookup returns CDR1 MNHEY and CDR2 SVGEGT. Written as DNA, the CDR3 is TGTGCCAGCAGTCGTCAAGACACCGGGGAGCTGTTTTTT. Its translation is CASSRQDTGELFF.

This clonotype has ten or more counts. An end of the junction does not agree with germline; a read error may underlie this. The chain recombines TRBV2 with TRBJ1-1; 10 nucleotides align to TRBD1. The CDR3 consists of 13 residues. Germline CDR1 reads SNHLY; CDR2 reads FYNNEI. The DNA of the CDR3 is TGTGCCAGCAGGGGACAGGGGAACGCTGAAGCTTTCTTT. Protein sequence: CASRGQGNAEAFF.

This clonotype was observed many times. This sequence joins TRBV19 and TRBJ2-5; 12 nucleotides align to TRBD1. The V gene's germline CDR1 is LNHDA and CDR2 SQIVND (reference sequence). This CDR3 comprises 16 residues. V lost 1 base to trimming and J lost 4 bases; unmatched junction nucleotides: 4. CDR3 sequence reads: CASSIAPGQGAETQYF. The CDR3 DNA reads as TGTGCCAGTAGTATAGCGCCGGGACAGGGGGCAGAGACCCAGTACTTC. Using reference TRBV19 and TRBJ2-5 for the parts outside the CDR3, the full variable domain is DGGITQSPKYLFRKEGQNVTLSCEQNLNHDAMYWYRQDPGQGLRLIYYSQIVNDFQKGDIAEGYSVSREKKESFPLTVTSAQKNPTAFYLCASSIAPGQGAETQYFGPGTRLLVL.

This clonotype was detected ten times or more. The chain has TRBV29-1 and TRBJ1-1, with TRBD1 matching over 11 bases. V lost 6 bases, J lost 5 bases, and 14 bases stayed unmatched. This CDR3 comprises 16 residues. CDR1 and CDR2 (germline): SQVTM, ANQGSEA. In nucleotides, the CDR3 is TGCAGCGTGGCAGCCGGGACAGGGGGATCGAATACTGAAGCTTTCTTT. Translated: CSVAAGTGGSNTEAFF.

This clonotype turned up a few times. The chain employs TRBV28 and TRBJ2-7, with D possibly matching TRBD1 (6 bases). CDR1 and CDR2 from the germline V gene are MDHEN and SYDVKM. V was pared by 8 bases and J by 4 bases, with 12 bases between. The CDR3 length is 12 residues. The CDR3 nucleotides are TGTGCCAGCTATGGACAGACTTACGAGCAGTACTTC. Its protein product is CASYGQTYEQYF. The full variable domain, rest sourced from reference TRBV28 and TRBJ2-7, is DVKVTQSSRYLVKRTGEKVFLECVQDMDHENMFWYRQDPGLGLRLIYFSYDVKMKEKGDIPEGYSVSREKKERFSLILESASTNQTSMYLCASYGQTYEQYFGPGTRLTVT.

This chain joins TRBV19 and TRBJ1-1; D call uncertain. This CDR3 spans 13 amino acids. The V gene's germline CDR1 is LNHDA and CDR2 SQIVND (reference sequence). V lost 7 bases and J 0 bases, leaving 9 bases between the germline ends. As DNA, the CDR3 is TGTGCCAGTAAGGTCACCATGAACACTGAAGCTTTCTTT. It yields the protein CASKVTMNTEAFF.

This clonotype was counted at least ten times. The chain joins TRBV12-3 or TRBV12-4 to TRBJ1-1, with no clear D. The CDR3 contains 13 residues. Trimming took off 8 bases at V and 3 bases at J, with 13 bases between the two ends. The chain's CDR3 is CASCRDSDTEAFF. For the CDR3, the DNA is TGTGCCAGCTGCCGAGATAGTGACACTGAAGCTTTCTTT.

This clonotype was seen at least ten times. The J gene is TRBJ1-5, the V gene TRBV19; 7 positions agree with TRBD1. Germline CDR1 is LNHDA and CDR2 is SQIVND (reference sequence). This CDR3 is 15 amino acids long. The V segment lost 5 bases and the J segment 2 bases; nucleotides outside the gene matches: 6. CDR3 in amino acids: CASSRQGRGNQPQHF. CDR3 sequence (DNA): TGTGCCAGTAGTCGACAGGGAAGGGGCAATCAGCCCCAGCATTTT.

This clonotype appeared many times. V gene TRBV28 combines with J gene TRBJ1-1, with a tentative D call TRBD1 (5 bases). V was shortened by 8 bases and J by 8 bases, with 18 bases between the two germline ends. The CDR3 totals 13 residues. CDR1 is MDHEN and CDR2 is SYDVKM in the germline V gene. The CDR3 spells CASGGSSRPEAFF. The CDR3 nucleotides are TGTGCCAGCGGGGGAAGCTCTAGACCCGAAGCTTTCTTT.

This clonotype has only one observation. The CDR3 is CASSPASTGLNGYTF. DNA of the CDR3: TGTGCCAGCAGTCCCGCCTCGACAGGGTTGAATGGCTACACCTTC. The chain joins TRBV28 to TRBJ1-2; TRBD1 matches at 7 bases. V was clipped by 5 bases and J by 6 bases; unmatched bases: 12. CDR3 size: 15 residues. Germline CDR1 and CDR2: MDHEN and SYDVKM.

The genes are TRBV20-1 and TRBJ1-3; D gene uncertain. With 0 bases removed from V and 5 bases from J, the gap between germline ends came to 2 bases. Germline CDR1 reads DFQATT; CDR2 reads SNEGSKA (reference sequence). There are 11 residues in the CDR3. The CDR3 coding sequence is TGCAGTGCTAGAGATCGAAACACCATATATTTT. Amino acids: CSARDRNTIYF.

This clonotype was counted ten times or more. The V gene is TRBV11-2, the J gene TRBJ1-1; 10 bases map to TRBD1. The CDR3 spans 17 residues. Germline lookup yields CDR1 SGHAT and CDR2 FQNNGV. V gave up 8 bases and J gave up 4 bases; unmatched junction bases: 16. CDR3 residues: CASGPRDRGFGGTEAFF. Written as DNA, the CDR3 is TGTGCCAGCGGGCCCCGGGACAGGGGATTCGGGGGCACTGAAGCTTTCTTT.

This clonotype was counted at least ten times. This chain links TRBV7-3 with TRBJ1-2, with D possibly TRBD1 on 5 matching bases. The CDR3 consists of 13 residues. CDR1 SGHTA and CDR2 FQGTGA come from the germline V gene. The V end was cut by 2 bases, the J end by 6 bases, with 10 bases between. The CDR3 nucleotides are TGTGCCAGCAGCTTAGGGGCAGGGCATGGCTACACCTTC. It is translated as CASSLGAGHGYTF.

The rearrangement joins TRBV12-3 or TRBV12-4 to TRBJ2-7; the match to TRBD1 covers 8 bases. The CDR3 runs to 14 residues. Trimming removed 7 bases from V and 2 bases from J; junction bases left unmatched: 7. Here the CDR3 reads CASTLDREPYEQYF. The DNA of the CDR3 is TGTGCCAGCACCCTGGACAGGGAACCCTACGAGCAGTACTTC.

CDR3 nucleotide sequence: TGTGCCAGCAGTCCGCCGACAGGAGAGACCCAGTACTTC. Translation: CASSPPTGETQYF. This chain joins TRBV28 and TRBJ2-5, with a possible D match to TRBD1 (6 bases). The germline V gene encodes CDR1 MDHEN and CDR2 SYDVKM. This CDR3 is built from 13 residues. Trimming took 5 bases from V and 4 from J, leaving 11 bases between them.

V and J are TRBV11-1 and TRBJ1-2; D remains ambiguous. The CDR3 length is 16 residues. From germline, CDR1 is SGHAT and CDR2 FQDESV (reference sequence). V shed 3 bases and J shed 3 bases, with 17 bases lying between them. DNA for the CDR3: TGTGCCAGCAGCTTTACGGGGAAGAGGACGGACTATGGCTACACCTTC. It codes for CASSFTGKRTDYGYTF.

V is TRBV6-2 or TRBV6-3 and J is TRBJ1-6; D remains unclear. The ends were cut back, 2 bases at V and 7 bases at J, with 6 bases in the middle. CDR3 length equals 13 residues. Germline assignment: CDR1 MNHEY and CDR2 SVGEGT. CDR3 nucleotide sequence: TGTGCCAGCAGTTACGCCCGAAATTCACCCCTCCACTTT. Protein product: CASSYARNSPLHF.

The V gene is TRBV10-3, the J gene TRBJ2-7, with 12 bases matching TRBD2. Germline CDR1 ENHRY, CDR2 SYGVKD. V was pared by 10 bases and J by 5 bases, with 15 bases of the junction left unmatched. CDR3 length: 16 amino acids. DNA for the CDR3: TGTGCCACCAAAACTAGCGGGAGGATTCTCGCGGACGAGCAGTACTTC. Its translation: CATKTSGRILADEQYF.